Reported below is one T cell receptor beta chain. Its antigen remains unidentified. Qualities for individual bases were not recorded, and no much larger clone is one base off. V gives up 0 bases and J gives up 0 bases, and the segment between their germline ends measures 9 bases. The CDR3 has 15 amino acids, counting the end cysteine and phenylalanine. The sequence is cut down to CDR3 DNA, 45 bases in frame from base 1. CDR1 SGHAT and CDR2 FQNNGV are derived from the germline V gene. This sample was taken from a study of blood T cell repertoires in COVID-19 (dated by TCRdb to about 2020). General notes on the study: Collaborator samples came from the United States, Italy and Spain and covered acute and convalescent phases of COVID-19. The prospective study material was composed of cDNA or gDNA derived from T cells, B-cell-depleted T cells, or PBMCs. Nearly every sample came with metadata listing a de-identified subject ID, COVID-19 status, age in years and sex. The repertoires were released in a freely available public database intended as a resource for research on the immune response to SARS-CoV-2. Where available, HLA class I and class II types were obtained from metadata supplied by the sample provider rather than from assay-based typing. Deeply sampled blood TCRbeta repertoires from subjects exposed to, actively infected with, or recovered from COVID-19 were included in the dataset. Samples were obtained from the ongoing ImmuneRACE study (first 160 participants) and from some 1,200 subjects provided by 6 global collaborators. Findings and caveats that apply to the study as a whole: Clinical and demographic metadata were provided uncurated, with the amount varying by source and participant.

TCRbeta CDR3 regions were amplified from genomic DNA using the immunoSEQ Assay, a bias-controlled multiplex PCR. The source study handled its data this way. Within the assay, amplification of reference gene primers was used to estimate how many nucleated cells each sample contained. To quantify the absolute abundance of each unique TCRbeta CDR3 rearrangement, sequence reads were collapsed and filtered. For each sample, productive Simpson clonality was calculated by taking the square root of Simpson's diversity index across productive rearrangements. The table was pulled from immuneACCESS by TCRdb, which kept in-frame rearrangements only. Such tables lose some clones; where checked, under half of the loss comes from unresolved V genes, and the rest has no known cause. V and J calls and clone size are copied from that table; D and trimming were computed from the DNA. The sample yields some 96,000 clones; about 91% were counted once. The top ten clonotypes cover roughly 4.7% of the sample.

Collaborating institutions collected whole blood in K2EDTA tubes following their own protocols. For TCRbeta analysis, collaborators shipped samples as frozen whole blood, isolated PBMCs, or DNA extracted from either of those sample types. The chain is encoded by TRBV11-2 joined to TRBJ2-7; there is no confident call for the D gene. This TCR was sampled from a human donor in a cohort sampled during active COVID-19. The sample consisted of peripheral blood. The DNA is TGTGCCAGCAGCTTAGATCCGGGTAACTCCTACGAGCAGTACTTC. This encodes CASSLDPGNSYEQYF. The entire variable domain, with the stretches around the CDR3 drawn from the reference TRBV11-2 and TRBJ2-7 proteins, is EAGVAQSPRYKIIEKRQSVAFWCNPISGHATLYWYQQILGQGPKLLIQFQNNGVVDDSQLPKDRFSAERLKGVDSTLKIQPAKLEDSAVYLCASSLDPGNSYEQYFGPGTRLTVT.